Listed below are T cell receptor beta chains from one sample, sequenced in a study of cytomegalovirus exposure and HLA in healthy donors. The repertoire was sequenced with immunoSEQ multiplex PCR; TCRdb's copy has only in-frame clones and lacks some. The top ten hold approximately 3% of the sample, which has 90,000 to 140,000 clones, approximately 69% seen once. The sequenced sample was PBMCs. The receptors here all came from a man aged 25-45 years in good health and CMV-seronegative. Both conserved end residues are part of each CDR3. A D gene is named only where the DNA matches it firmly. Not every row has a clone size; where given, it reads once, few, many or a size class.

v_gene,d_gene,abundance,j_gene,CDR3aa,CDR3nt
TRBV30,TRBD1,NA,TRBJ1-2,CASGQGAGGYTF,TGTGCCTCGGGACAGGGGGCTGGGGGCTACACCTTC
TRBV2,NA,NA,TRBJ1-5,CASSENLGQPQHF,TGTGCCAGCAGTGAAAACCTCGGTCAGCCCCAGCATTTT
TRBV4-3,TRBD2,NA,TRBJ2-3,CASSQGSGRAGRGDTQYF,TGCGCCAGCAGCCAAGGGAGCGGGAGGGCCGGGAGAGGAGATACGCAGTATTTT
TRBV15,TRBD1,NA,TRBJ2-3,CATSTAGGADTQYF,TGTGCCACCAGCACGGCAGGGGGCGCAGATACGCAGTATTTT
TRBV29-1,TRBD2,NA,TRBJ2-3,CSVPEREGTDTQYF,TGCAGCGTTCCGGAGCGGGAGGGGACAGATACGCAGTATTTT
TRBV7-2,NA,NA,TRBJ1-1,CASSLQTGPTEAFF,TGTGCCAGCAGCCTACAGACAGGTCCCACTGAAGCTTTCTTT
TRBV6-5,NA,NA,TRBJ2-7,CASSYLGSPHYEQYF,TGTGCCAGCAGTTACCTTGGTAGTCCGCACTACGAGCAGTACTTC
TRBV29-1,TRBD1,NA,TRBJ1-1,CSVKGTGGTEAFF,TGCAGCGTTAAGGGGACAGGAGGCACTGAAGCTTTCTTT
TRBV28,TRBD1,NA,TRBJ1-1,CASRGPPFWDRAKFRTEAFF,TGTGCCAGCAGGGGGCCACCGTTCTGGGACAGGGCTAAGTTCCGCACTGAAGCTTTCTTT
TRBV2,TRBD1,few,TRBJ1-2,CASSERTGEIYGYTF,TGTGCCAGCAGTGAACGAACAGGGGAAATCTATGGCTACACCTTC
TRBV5-4,TRBD2,NA,TRBJ2-5,CASSPSGRETQYF,TGTGCCAGCAGCCCTAGCGGGAGGGAGACCCAGTACTTC
TRBV5-6,NA,NA,TRBJ1-4,CASSANGGRNNEKLFF,TGTGCCAGCAGCGCGAACGGAGGACGGAATAATGAAAAACTGTTTTTT
TRBV6-1,NA,few,TRBJ1-4,CASQRQVSDEKLFF,TGTGCCAGCCAGAGACAGGTTAGCGATGAAAAACTGTTTTTT
TRBV11-3,TRBD2,NA,TRBJ2-1,CASSYTGGPSGYNEQFF,TGTGCCAGCAGCTATACGGGAGGGCCCTCAGGTTACAATGAGCAGTTCTTC
TRBV11-2,NA,NA,TRBJ1-1,CASSLVRAEAFF,TGTGCCAGCAGCTTAGTGCGGGCAGAAGCTTTCTTT
TRBV19,NA,NA,TRBJ1-2,CASSPAWGGATDGYTF,TGTGCCAGTAGCCCTGCGTGGGGGGGCGCTACCGATGGCTACACCTTC
TRBV5-5,NA,NA,TRBJ2-7,CASSFFDRLAYEQYF,TGTGCCAGCAGCTTCTTTGACAGGTTAGCCTACGAGCAGTACTTC
TRBV6-5,TRBD1,once,TRBJ2-7,CASRTDRELSEQYF,TGTGCCAGCAGGACCGACAGGGAGCTCTCCGAGCAGTACTTC
TRBV9,NA,NA,TRBJ2-1,CASSPGTRGATNNEQFF,TGTGCCAGCAGCCCCGGGACACGAGGGGCGACCAACAATGAGCAGTTCTTC
TRBV7-8,NA,NA,TRBJ2-2,CASSSRGSNTGELFF,TGTGCCAGCAGCTCCAGGGGATCGAACACCGGGGAGCTGTTTTTT
TRBV9,NA,NA,TRBJ2-3,CASSVSAGTRTHTDTQYF,TGTGCCAGCAGCGTAAGCGCCGGGACACGGACCCACACAGATACGCAGTATTTT
TRBV30,TRBD1,NA,TRBJ2-7,CAWRGQGAGEQYF,TGTGCCTGGAGGGGACAGGGGGCAGGCGAGCAGTACTTC
TRBV11-2,TRBD2,NA,TRBJ2-1,CASTRRGGSSYNEQFF,TGTGCCAGCACCAGGAGGGGAGGGAGCTCCTACAATGAGCAGTTCTTC
TRBV5-6,NA,NA,TRBJ2-1,CASSFRRRDEQFF,TGTGCCAGCAGCTTTCGACGGCGGGATGAGCAGTTCTTC
TRBV19,TRBD2,few,TRBJ2-1,CASSKTSGSGNEQFF,TGTGCCAGTAGTAAAACTAGCGGGAGTGGAAATGAGCAGTTCTTC
TRBV7-9,TRBD2,NA,TRBJ2-1,CASSTYETSGGARKFF,TGTGCCAGCAGCACATACGAGACTAGCGGAGGGGCTAGAAAGTTCTTC
TRBV19,NA,NA,TRBJ1-5,CASSIRDTNQPQHF,TGTGCCAGTAGTATCCGGGACACCAATCAGCCCCAGCATTTT
TRBV7-8,NA,NA,TRBJ2-1,CASSPRTAEQFF,TGTGCCAGCAGCCCTCGGACAGCTGAGCAGTTCTTC
TRBV4-1,NA,NA,TRBJ1-4,CASSLKTGFGEKLFF,TGCGCCAGCAGCCTAAAAACAGGATTCGGGGAAAAACTGTTTTTT
TRBV18,NA,NA,TRBJ2-1,CASSPPEQYNEQFF,TGTGCCAGCTCACCACCGGAGCAGTACAATGAGCAGTTCTTC
TRBV5-4,NA,NA,TRBJ1-2,CASSPEVGRAHGYTF,TGTGCCAGCAGCCCGGAGGTCGGACGGGCCCATGGCTACACCTTC
TRBV7-9,NA,few,TRBJ2-2,CASSLGEVGTGELFF,TGTGCCAGCAGCTTAGGCGAGGTCGGCACCGGGGAGCTGTTTTTT
TRBV25-1,TRBD1,few,TRBJ2-1,CASRWGTVNEQFF,TGTGCCAGCCGGTGGGGGACAGTCAATGAGCAGTTCTTC
TRBV28,TRBD2,NA,TRBJ2-1,CASSSPRGGRSDEQFF,TGTGCCAGCAGTTCCCCCCGGGGCGGGAGAAGCGATGAGCAGTTCTTC
TRBV9,TRBD1,few,TRBJ1-2,CASSAHNLRGAEYDGYTF,TGTGCCAGCAGCGCTCATAACCTCAGGGGGGCGGAGTACGATGGCTACACCTTC
TRBV4-2,TRBD2,NA,TRBJ2-3,CASSQDIAGVADTQYF,TGTGCCAGCAGCCAAGATATAGCGGGAGTCGCAGATACGCAGTATTTT
TRBV28,NA,NA,TRBJ2-3,CASTPGYSTDTQYF,TGTGCCAGCACTCCGGGGTATAGCACAGATACGCAGTATTTT
TRBV28,NA,NA,TRBJ2-2,CASTSSVTGELFF,TGTGCCAGCACCAGTAGCGTCACCGGGGAGCTGTTTTTT
TRBV7-2,TRBD2,few,TRBJ2-3,CASSSLGGGTDTQYF,TGTGCCAGCAGCTCGCTCGGGGGGGGAACAGATACGCAGTATTTT
TRBV9,TRBD1,NA,TRBJ2-5,CASSVAGTGEETQYF,TGTGCCAGCAGCGTAGCAGGGACAGGGGAAGAGACCCAGTACTTC
TRBV6-6,NA,NA,TRBJ1-4,CASSYSGQGDEKLFF,TGTGCCAGCAGTTACTCAGGGCAGGGCGATGAAAAACTGTTTTTT
TRBV7-2,NA,NA,TRBJ2-1,CASSLAAVYNEQFF,TGTGCCAGCAGCTTAGCGGCGGTATACAATGAGCAGTTCTTC
TRBV7-2,TRBD1,few,TRBJ2-5,CASSLAGTEGKTQYF,TGTGCCAGCAGCTTAGCTGGGACAGAGGGAAAGACCCAGTACTTC
TRBV5-4,TRBD1,once,TRBJ1-3,CASSLAPGQGISGNTIYF,TGTGCCAGCAGCTTAGCTCCGGGACAGGGGATATCGGGAAACACCATATATTTT
TRBV19,NA,NA,TRBJ2-1,CASSTPRRPKDEQFF,TGTGCCAGTAGTACCCCCCGGAGGCCGAAGGATGAGCAGTTCTTC